The 22 T cell receptor beta chains reported below all come from one sample, sequenced in a study of cytomegalovirus exposure and HLA in healthy donors. The PCR ran on 60 Vbeta and 13 Jbeta primers. Data came from immunoSEQ multiplex PCR; TCRdb stores just in-frame clones and leaves some out. The repertoire holds 120,000 or so clones, roughly 80% seen once, with approximately 4.1% in the top ten. The source material was PBMCs. Receptors originate from a woman aged 40 to 55 in good health and CMV-seronegative.

The chain combines TRBV11-2 with TRBJ2-1; possible D gene TRBD2, 6 bases. V gave up 3 bases and J gave up 4 bases, with 25 bases separating them. The CDR3 runs to 19 residues. CDR1 and CDR2 from the germline V gene are SGHAT and FQNNGV. CDR3 DNA: TGTGCCAGCAGCTTCTCAACCTTAGGCGGGGCACCGAATTACAATGAGCAGTTCTTC. Its translation is CASSFSTLGGAPNYNEQFF.

The chain is built from TRBV5-4 and TRBJ2-2; 9 bases match TRBD1. The CDR3 runs 14 residues. V lost 3 bases to trimming and J lost 7 bases; unmatched junction nucleotides: 4. The germline V gene has CDR1 SGHNT and CDR2 YYREEE (reference sequence). The CDR3: CASSSDRGDGELFF. The CDR3, as DNA: TGTGCCAGCAGCTCGGACAGGGGAGACGGGGAGCTGTTTTTT.

V usage is TRBV6-5 and J usage is TRBJ2-3; unclear D gene. This CDR3 has 12 residues. Germline CDR1 MNHEY, CDR2 SVGAGI. V lost 6 bases and J 4 bases, leaving 8 bases between the germline ends. CDR3 in DNA: TGTGCCAGCAGCCCTAACGCAGATACGCAGTATTTT. This gives the protein CASSPNADTQYF.

This clone showed up just a few times. V gene TRBV28 combines with J gene TRBJ1-3, with 11 bases aligning to TRBD1. Losses at the gene ends were 4 bases for V and 7 bases for J; bases not matched to a gene: 6. The CDR3 is 15 amino acids. Germline loops: CDR1 MDHEN, CDR2 SYDVKM. CDR3 nucleotides: TGTGCCAGCAGTTCGGACAGGGGGCGTAGGAACACCATATATTTT. It codes for CASSSDRGRRNTIYF.

The V call is TRBV4-3, the J call TRBJ2-5, with 8 bases identical to TRBD2. The CDR3 has 15 amino acids. CDR1 is LGHNA and CDR2 is YSLEER in the germline V gene. The trim removed 3 bases at V and 1 base at J, leaving 4 bases unmatched. The CDR3 region has the DNA TGCGCCAGCAGCCAGGGACTAGGATCCCAAGAGACCCAGTACTTC. As protein: CASSQGLGSQETQYF.

The chain joins TRBV19 to TRBJ2-7; 10 nucleotides align to TRBD1. Germline lookup yields CDR1 LNHDA and CDR2 SQIVND (reference sequence). The CDR3 runs 16 residues. The junction had 3 bases not matched to a gene; V was cut back by 0 bases and J by 1 base. The CDR3 loop reads CASSIDRTGGSYEQYF. CDR3 DNA: TGTGCCAGTAGTATAGATCGGACAGGGGGATCCTACGAGCAGTACTTC.

The chain is built from TRBV5-1 and TRBJ2-5; tentatively, D is TRBD1 (6 bases). The V and J ends lost 2 bases and 5 bases respectively, with 16 bases between them. Germline CDR1 is SGHRS and CDR2 is YFSETQ. This CDR3 contains 15 residues. DNA of the CDR3: TGCGCCAGCAGCTTACCCCAGGGGAGATGGGAGACCCAGTACTTC. Its translation: CASSLPQGRWETQYF.

The count of this clone is one. V usage is TRBV5-1 and J usage is TRBJ2-5; possibly TRBD2 for D (5 bases). Germline values: CDR1 SGHRS, CDR2 YFSETQ. The V and J ends lost 4 bases and 0 bases respectively, with 13 bases between them. The CDR3 runs 15 residues. The CDR3 DNA reads as TGCGCCAGCAGCGTAAGTACGCGGGACCAAGAGACCCAGTACTTC. This codes for CASSVSTRDQETQYF.

The chain employs TRBV27 and TRBJ2-3, with 11 bases lining up with TRBD2. Germline CDR1 is MNHEY and CDR2 is SMNVEV (reference sequence). The V and J ends lost 3 bases and 5 bases, in that order; junction bases with no gene match: 7. This CDR3 comprises 16 residues. CDR3 region: CASSFLLAGGIDTQYF. In DNA form, the CDR3 reads TGTGCCAGCAGTTTCCTGTTAGCGGGAGGGATAGATACGCAGTATTTT.

The J gene is TRBJ2-7, the V gene TRBV27; 8 nucleotides agree with TRBD2. The V segment lost 8 bases and the J segment 0 bases; nucleotides outside the gene matches: 3. The germline V gene encodes CDR1 MNHEY and CDR2 SMNVEV (reference sequence). The CDR3 has 13 amino acids. CDR3 nucleotides: TGTGCCAGCCACACTAGCGGCTCCTACGAGCAGTACTTC. As protein: CASHTSGSYEQYF.

A few counts support this clone. This chain connects TRBV6-6 to TRBJ1-1, with unresolved D. Between the trimmed V and J ends, which lost 6 bases and 5 bases, there was a span of 10 bases. The CDR3 sequence is 12 residues long. Looked up from germline, CDR1 is MNHNY and CDR2 is SVGAGI (reference sequence). The chain's CDR3 is CASSLARTEAFF. The CDR3, as DNA: TGTGCCAGCAGCCTTGCTCGGACTGAAGCTTTCTTT.

V and J are TRBV30 and TRBJ1-6, with TRBD1 matching 10 bases. The V gene's germline CDR1 is GTSNPN and CDR2 SVGIG (reference sequence). With V trimmed by 5 bases and J by 10 bases, 11 bases remained unmatched. CDR3 length equals 15 residues. CDR3 protein: CAWRDRGNFRSPLHF. Written as DNA, the CDR3 is TGTGCCTGGCGGGACAGGGGAAATTTTAGGTCACCCCTCCACTTT.

The V and J genes are TRBV5-4 and TRBJ1-4; TRBD1 agrees at 11 bases. The CDR3 is made up of 18 amino acids. CDR1 is SGHNT and CDR2 is YYREEE in the germline V gene (reference sequence). Trimming at V came to 4 bases and at J to 1 base, leaving 9 bases not matched to a gene. The CDR3 nucleotides are TGTGCCAGCAGCGACCAGGACAGGGGGCTTGTAACTAATGAAAAACTGTTTTTT. It encodes CASSDQDRGLVTNEKLFF.

The J gene is TRBJ2-3, the V gene TRBV5-8; D unclear. V was trimmed by 0 bases and J by 0 bases, leaving 11 bases between them. This CDR3 comprises 16 residues. Germline V gives CDR1 SGHTS, CDR2 YDEGEE. The CDR3 region is CASSLGVAESTDTQYF. CDR3 DNA sequence: TGTGCCAGCAGCTTGGGGGTCGCGGAAAGCACAGATACGCAGTATTTT.

This chain's CDR3 is CASSQRTGVNTGELFF. The CDR3 DNA sequence: TGTGCCAGCAGCCAAAGGACAGGGGTTAACACCGGGGAGCTGTTTTTT. V usage is TRBV5-6 and J usage is TRBJ2-2, with 9 bases aligning to TRBD1. Trimming at V came to 4 bases and at J to 2 bases, leaving 6 bases not matched to a gene. The CDR3 runs to 16 residues. From germline, CDR1 is SGHDT and CDR2 YYEEEE.

DNA for the CDR3: TGTGCCAGCAGTCCCGACAAGATTTCTGGAAACACCATATATTTT. Amino acids: CASSPDKISGNTIYF. The chain carries TRBV6-5 and TRBJ1-3; D gene uncertain. Trimming pared 5 bases from V and 1 base from J, leaving 12 bases between. CDR1 is MNHEY, CDR2 SVGAGI, per germline. The CDR3 spans 15 residues.

CDR3 in amino acids: CASTRDSANTGELFF. For the CDR3, the DNA is TGTGCCAGCACCAGGGACAGCGCGAACACCGGGGAGCTGTTTTTT. The gene calls are TRBV9 and TRBJ2-2; 7 bases are shared with TRBD1. Losses at the gene ends were 6 bases for V and 0 bases for J; bases not matched to a gene: 5. CDR1 SGDLS and CDR2 YYNGEE come from the germline V gene. The CDR3 is 15 amino acids. The full variable domain, rest sourced from reference TRBV9 and TRBJ2-2, is DSGVTQTPKHLITATGQRVTLRCSPRSGDLSVYWYQQSLDQGLQFLIQYYNGEERAKGNILERFSAQQFPDLHSELNLSSLELGDSALYFCASTRDSANTGELFFGEGSRLTVL.

The gene calls are TRBV9 and TRBJ1-3, with D uncertain. Germline assignment: CDR1 SGDLS and CDR2 YYNGEE. Trimming left V 4 bases short and J 3 bases short, with 5 bases between. The CDR3 consists of 12 residues. The CDR3 nucleotides read TGTGCCAGCAGCCCGGGTGGAAACACCATATATTTT. Its protein product is CASSPGGNTIYF.

The J gene is TRBJ1-2, the V gene TRBV4-3, with D tentatively TRBD1 (5 bases). Trimming removed 1 base at V and 3 bases at J, with 9 bases between. The CDR3 contains 14 residues. In germline, CDR1 is LGHNA, CDR2 YSLEER. Here the CDR3 DNA reads TGCGCCAGCAGCCAAGGCGTAGGGGACTATGGCTACACCTTC. It translates to CASSQGVGDYGYTF.

With respect to this clone: The junction does not match germline at one end; this may be a read error. The chain links TRBV7-9 to TRBJ1-3; weak D call: TRBD1 (5 bases). The length of the CDR3 is 15 residues. Germline V CDR1 and CDR2: SEHNR, FQNEAQ (reference sequence). The DNA of the CDR3 is TGTGTCAGCAGCCAGGACATTTTCTCTGGAAACACCATATATTTT. The encoded protein is CVSSQDIFSGNTIYF. Looking up the rest from reference TRBV7-9 and TRBJ1-3 gives the full variable domain: DTGVSQNPRHKITKRGQNVTFRCDPISEHNRLYWYRQTLGQGPEFLTYFQNEAQLEKSRLLSDRFSAERPKGSFSTLEIQRTEQGDSAMYLCVSSQDIFSGNTIYFGEGSWLTVV.

The V and J genes are TRBV5-4 and TRBJ2-1; weak D call: TRBD2 (6 bases). The CDR3 is 13 amino acids. V was cut by 2 bases and J by 7 bases, with 10 bases left in between. Looked up from germline, CDR1 is SGHNT and CDR2 is YYREEE (reference sequence). The CDR3 is CASSFTGGNEQFF. The CDR3 bases are TGTGCCAGCAGCTTCACCGGGGGAAATGAGCAGTTCTTC.

In the case of this clone: The same CDR3 can be traced to other DNA sequences in this sample. The chain uses TRBV4-2 and TRBJ2-3, with 12 bases that match TRBD2. The CDR3 totals 16 residues. Per germline, CDR1 LGHNA and CDR2 YNFKEQ. V trimming: 4 bases; J trimming: 1 base; junction bases outside the gene matches: 3. The CDR3 reads CASSRGTSGRTDTQYF. DNA of the CDR3: TGTGCCAGCAGCCGGGGGACTAGCGGGCGCACAGATACGCAGTATTTT.